The source of this T cell receptor (beta chain) is a study of CD8 T cells in ankylosing spondylitis. General observations from the study: Ankylosing spondylitis blood appeared to be characterized by a TCR beta motif of under 10 highly homologous variants.

To note about this clonotype: Its antigen is still unknown.

Quantitative 5'-RACE with molecular barcodes generated TCR beta libraries. TCRdb ran MiXCR on the 5' RACE reads and lists one entry per CDR3 protein. The sample lists around 770,000 distinct CDR3 sequences, 12% occurring once. The CDR3 runs to 13 residues. V lost 0 bases and J 5 bases, leaving 10 bases between the germline ends. Germline CDR1 reads DFQATT; CDR2 reads SNEGSKA (reference sequence). Sequencing was done on a sample of blood, either unsorted or a sorted T cell fraction (not recorded which). The J gene is TRBJ1-2, the V gene TRBV20-1, with a tentative D call TRBD1 (6 bases). This TCR derives from a male donor with ankylosing spondylitis. The CDR3, as DNA: TGCAGTGCTAGAGAGGGGGCCGAATATGGCTACACCTTC. This codes for CSAREGAEYGYTF.